Presented here are 7 T cell receptor beta chains from one specimen sequenced in a study of cytomegalovirus exposure and HLA in healthy donors. 60 Vbeta and 13 Jbeta primers were used in PCR. Produced via immunoSEQ multiplex PCR; TCRdb's table is partial and in-frame only. The table has about 130,000 clones, roughly four fifths seen once; the top ten hold 5.9%. The source material was PBMCs. The receptors shown here come from a woman in her 40s in good health and CMV-seropositive.

This clone was observed at least ten times. The gene calls are TRBV7-8 and TRBJ2-7, with 8 bases lining up with TRBD2. Looked up from germline, CDR1 is SGHVS and CDR2 is FQNEAQ. The CDR3 runs 16 residues. V lost 1 base to trimming and J lost 6 bases; unmatched junction nucleotides: 11. The CDR3 DNA follows: TGTGCCAGCAGCTTAGTAGGGTCGGGGGGGTATGGCGAGCAGTACTTC. As protein: CASSLVGSGGYGEQYF. The full variable domain, with the rest looked up from reference TRBV7-8 and TRBJ2-7, is GAGVSQSPRYKVAKRGQDVALRCDPISGHVSLFWYQQALGQGPEFLTYFQNEAQLDKSGLPSDRFFAERPEGSVSTLKIQRTQQEDSAVYLCASSLVGSGGYGEQYFGPGTRLTVT.

The CDR3 bases are TGTGCCATCAGTGAGTCTCCGGGACAGGGGGCAGAGCCCCAGCATTTT. It encodes CAISESPGQGAEPQHF. V usage is TRBV10-3 and J usage is TRBJ1-5, with 12 bases that match TRBD1. Germline V gives CDR1 ENHRY, CDR2 SYGVKD. The length of the CDR3 is 16 residues. Unmatched junction bases numbered 5, after V lost 0 bases and J lost 8 bases.

The chain uses TRBV9 and TRBJ2-5; maybe TRBD1 (6 bases). V was pared by 4 bases and J by 4 bases, with 14 bases between. The CDR3 contains 14 residues. Germline CDR1 and CDR2: SGDLS and YYNGEE. CDR3 protein: CASSRQGPGETQYF. CDR3 DNA: TGTGCCAGCAGCCGGCAGGGGCCGGGAGAGACCCAGTACTTC.

This clone was found once. The J gene is TRBJ1-1, the V gene TRBV27; 8 bases are a match to TRBD1. Germline assignment: CDR1 MNHEY and CDR2 SMNVEV (reference sequence). The CDR3 sequence is 15 residues long. The V and J ends lost 5 bases and 4 bases, in that order; junction bases with no gene match: 9. CDR3 DNA: TGTGCCAGCAGTCCTTGGACAGGGTACGCCACTGAAGCTTTCTTT. Protein product: CASSPWTGYATEAFF.

This chain's CDR3 is CAISNTDLNQPQHF. The CDR3 DNA is TGTGCCATCAGTAACACAGACCTCAATCAGCCCCAGCATTTT. The chain joins TRBV10-3 to TRBJ1-5; D gene uncertain. CDR3 size: 14 residues. CDR1 and CDR2 from the germline V gene are ENHRY and SYGVKD. Between the trimmed V and J ends, which lost 5 bases and 3 bases, there was a span of 11 bases.

The chain combines TRBV30 with TRBJ1-2, with D possibly being TRBD1 (5 bases). The CDR3 has 10 amino acids. The germline CDR1 and CDR2 sequences are GTSNPN and SVGIG (reference sequence). Trimming cost V 6 bases and J 7 bases, with 9 bases left between them. The CDR3 sequence: CACGGCGYTF. The CDR3, as DNA: TGTGCCTGCGGGGGTTGTGGCTACACCTTC.

The DNA for the CDR3 is TGTGCCAGCAGCCCGGGACTAGCGGGAGGGCCCCCCTACGAGCAGTACTTC. It specifies CASSPGLAGGPPYEQYF. This chain connects TRBV5-4 to TRBJ2-7; 16 bases line up with TRBD2. V gave up 4 bases and J gave up 2 bases; unmatched junction bases: 6. This CDR3 spans 17 amino acids. Germline V gives CDR1 SGHNT, CDR2 YYREEE (reference sequence).